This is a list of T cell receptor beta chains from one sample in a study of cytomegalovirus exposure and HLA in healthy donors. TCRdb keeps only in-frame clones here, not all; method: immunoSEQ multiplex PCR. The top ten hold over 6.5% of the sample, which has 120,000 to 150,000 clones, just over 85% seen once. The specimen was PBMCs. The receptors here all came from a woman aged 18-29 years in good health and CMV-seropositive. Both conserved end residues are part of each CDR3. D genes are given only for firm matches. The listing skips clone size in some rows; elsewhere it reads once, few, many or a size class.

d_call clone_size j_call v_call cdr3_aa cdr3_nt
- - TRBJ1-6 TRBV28 CASSLFGGSQGSPLHF TGTGCCAGCAGTTTATTTGGCGGCAGTCAGGGATCACCCCTCCACTTT
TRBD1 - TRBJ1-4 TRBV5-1 CASSRGQGQAGNEKLFF TGCGCCAGCAGCAGGGGCCAAGGACAGGCGGGTAATGAAAAACTGTTTTTT
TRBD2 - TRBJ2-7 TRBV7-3 CASSLRTGLAGGAYEQYF TGTGCCAGCAGCTTAAGAACGGGACTAGCGGGAGGAGCCTACGAGCAGTACTTC
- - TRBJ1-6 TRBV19 CASSRKPPGRTYNSPLHF TGTGCCAGTAGTAGAAAACCCCCAGGGAGGACCTATAATTCACCCCTCCACTTT
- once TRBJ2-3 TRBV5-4 CASSPDGTDTQYF TGTGCCAGCAGTCCCGACGGGACAGATACGCAGTATTTT
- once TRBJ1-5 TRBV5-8 CASTPSGFYSNQPQHF TGTGCCAGCACCCCTTCAGGGTTCTATAGCAATCAGCCCCAGCATTTT
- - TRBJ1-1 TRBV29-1 CSVERYTEAFF TGCAGCGTTGAGCGGTACACTGAAGCTTTCTTT
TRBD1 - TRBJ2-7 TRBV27 CASSFVTGTGFYEQYF TGTGCCAGCAGTTTCGTAACCGGGACAGGGTTTTACGAGCAGTACTTC
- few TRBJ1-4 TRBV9 CASSPSLGANEKLFF TGTGCCAGCAGCCCCAGCCTGGGGGCGAATGAAAAACTGTTTTTT
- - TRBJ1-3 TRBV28 CATYSGNTIYF TGTGCCACCTACTCTGGAAACACCATATATTTT
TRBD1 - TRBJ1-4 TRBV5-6 CASSPWTGGQEKLFF TGTGCCAGCAGCCCCTGGACAGGGGGCCAGGAAAAACTGTTTTTT
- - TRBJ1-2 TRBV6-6 CASSTQGRSGGYTF TGTGCCAGCAGTACACAGGGAAGGTCAGGGGGCTACACCTTC
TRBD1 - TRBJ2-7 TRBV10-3 CAFGQDSYEQYF TGTGCCTTCGGACAGGACTCCTACGAGCAGTACTTC
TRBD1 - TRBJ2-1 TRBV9 CASSVGTGSLDEQFF TGTGCCAGCAGCGTAGGGACAGGGAGTCTTGATGAGCAGTTCTTC
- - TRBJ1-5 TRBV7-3 CASSLSRDQPQHF TGTGCCAGCAGCTTATCCCGCGATCAGCCCCAGCATTTT
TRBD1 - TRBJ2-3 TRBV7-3 CASSLRGGWGTDTQYF TGTGCCAGCAGCCTTCGAGGGGGCTGGGGCACAGATACGCAGTATTTT
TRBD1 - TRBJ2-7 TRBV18 CASSAPGTGNREQYF TGTGCCAGCTCAGCGCCCGGGACAGGGAATCGCGAGCAGTACTTC
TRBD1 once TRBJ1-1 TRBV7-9 CASKTTGANTEAFF TGTGCCAGCAAGACTACAGGGGCGAACACTGAAGCTTTCTTT
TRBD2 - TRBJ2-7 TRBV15 CATSSGGGAYEQYF TGTGCCACCAGCAGCGGCGGGGGGGCTTACGAGCAGTACTTC
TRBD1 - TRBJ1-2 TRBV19 CASSTYRGWDGYTF TGTGCCAGTAGTACCTACAGGGGTTGGGATGGCTACACCTTC
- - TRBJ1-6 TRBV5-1 CASSLKPPSPPDNSPLHF TGCGCCAGCAGCTTGAAACCCCCGAGCCCTCCTGATAATTCACCCCTCCACTTT
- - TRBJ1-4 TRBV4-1 CASSQDQPGTNEKLFF TGCGCCAGCAGCCAAGATCAGCCGGGAACTAATGAAAAACTGTTTTTT